This TCR beta chain was identified in a study of shared T cell receptors in the human thymus. Trimming took off 1 base at V and 2 bases at J, with 9 bases between the two ends. The CDR3 has 15 amino acids. Germline values: CDR1 MNHNS, CDR2 SASEGT. Sequencing used immunoSEQ multiplex PCR; TCRdb keeps in-frame clones, though not all of them. In the table there are some 640,000 clones, about 90% of which are singletons. The sample was also reused in another study, on human thymus T cells.

J is TRBJ2-1 and V is TRBV6-1; D may be TRBD1 (6 bases). Input material: thymocytes. The clonotype comes from a boy under three years old with a congenital heart defect. The CDR3 here is CASSEDREPYNEQFF. DNA of the CDR3: TGTGCCAGCAGTGAAGACAGGGAACCCTACAATGAGCAGTTCTTC.